This T cell receptor beta chain appears in the sequencing data of a study of T cell responses to AZD1222 COVID-19 vaccine (dated by TCRdb to the early 2020s). The study in broad terms: Because spike-specific TCR depth and breadth did not differ between the two schedules, AZD1222 recipients who got a second dose at roughly 4 weeks were pooled with those who got a second dose at roughly 12 weeks. TCR sequencing covered some 240 trial participants: 200 to 220 given two doses of AZD1222 and 26 given two doses of MenACWY control vaccine. Enrollment into the trials was organized by age into subgroups of 18-55, 56-69 and 70-plus years, and those subgroups contained around 150, 28 and 57 TCR-sequenced participants, respectively.

Regarding this clone: Its antigen remains undetermined. Qualities for individual bases were not recorded, and no much larger clone is one base off.

The CDR3 runs 14 amino acids, cysteine and phenylalanine included. Here the CDR3 DNA is all that survives: 42 bases in frame from base 1. The germline V gene provides CDR1 MGHDK and CDR2 SYGVNS. Relative to germline, V is 3 bases shorter and J is 3 bases shorter, with 9 bases between their ends. The CDR3 regions of human TCRbeta chains were analyzed by immunosequencing. Per the authors' processing: Repertoire TCRs were matched against a reference library of SARS-CoV-2-specific TCRs generated with the MIRA antigen-specificity platform. Breadth was defined as the fraction of unique TCRs that were SARS-CoV-2-associated. Depth was defined as the fraction of total T cells that were SARS-CoV-2-associated. Using the MIRA data, each spike-specific TCR was assigned both to the spike region to which the TCR was reactive and to a CD4 or CD8 class. Log10-transformed breadth and depth values were compared by one-way ANOVA with Sidak's multiple comparisons tests. The immuneACCESS repertoire file appears here via TCRdb, limited to in-frame rearrangements. These files lack a portion of the clones; in checked studies, under half of the deficit traces to unresolved V genes, and the cause of the others is not known. That table gives V, J and clone size, and the DNA gave D and trimming. The sample table shows about 150,000 clones, and roughly nine tenths are seen once. The ten largest account for approximately 19% of the sample.

What the time point label conveys for this sample: baseline before first vaccination. Vaccinee samples came from UK trials COV001 and COV002, including a single-blind randomized controlled phase 2/3 trial of AZD1222 (ChAdOx1 nCoV-19) in healthy adults. For TCRbeta chain sequencing, PBMC samples were collected from trial participants at day 0 and at day 28 after the second dose. Points the paper makes about the study in general: Only a handful of AZD1222 recipients were SARS-CoV-2 seropositive at baseline, limiting conclusions about previously exposed vaccinees. In the small 56-69-year group, the increase in depth fell short of significance, most likely because of low power. After two AZD1222 doses, spike-specific TCR breadth and depth were significantly higher than at day 0 and than in MenACWY recipients. The whole spike protein was spanned by vaccine-associated CD4 TCRs, and dominant responses were seen in regions 160-218 and 743-854. Reportedly, almost half of the unique spike-specific TCRs recognized epitopes lying outside the regions that are mutated in the B.1.351 and B.1.1.7 variants. No day 14 peak-response samples were available, so repertoires were characterized only after the peak T cell response. Participants were mostly white British and included more females than males, and it was suggested by the authors that clonal diversity may have been underestimated.

The source was peripheral blood, collected on day 0 of AZD1222 vaccination. The rearranged chain carries TRBV25-1 and TRBJ1-3; tentative D gene TRBD1, with 6 bases matching. The source of this sequence is an adult in good health. CDR3 loop: CASSEPGHGNTIYF. The nucleotide sequence reads TGTGCCAGCAGTGAGCCGGGACATGGAAACACCATATATTTT. Here the CDR3 is joined to the reference TRBV25-1 and TRBJ1-3 genes, and the full variable domain is: EADIYQTPRYLVIGTGKKITLECSQTMGHDKMYWYQQDPGMELHLIHYSYGVNSTEKGDLSSESTVSRIRTEHFPLTLESARPSHTSQYLCASSEPGHGNTIYFGEGSWLTVV.